A single sample gave rise to the 29 T cell receptor beta chains below, sequenced in a study of glioma-infiltrating T cells after dendritic cell vaccination. As for time point: after dendritic cell vaccination, including at tumor progression/relapse. TCRdb's table, derived via immunoSEQ multiplex PCR, lists solely in-frame clones and lacks some. The top ten hold approximately 2.4% of the sample, which has tens of thousands of clones, around 90% seen once. This sample comprised blood, obtained after dendritic cell vaccination. The receptors originated from a human donor with glioblastoma.

V usage is TRBV19 and J usage is TRBJ1-5; possible D gene TRBD1, 5 bases. The CDR3 runs 16 residues. Trimming stripped 10 bases from V and 5 bases from J, with 24 bases between. CDR1 LNHDA and CDR2 SQIVND come from the germline V gene (reference sequence). CDR3 in amino acids: CAMGTRRDPPYQPQHF. The DNA for the CDR3 is TGTGCCATGGGGACGAGGCGGGACCCTCCGTATCAGCCCCAGCATTTT. The full variable domain, with the rest looked up from reference TRBV19 and TRBJ1-5, is DGGITQSPKYLFRKEGQNVTLSCEQNLNHDAMYWYRQDPGQGLRLIYYSQIVNDFQKGDIAEGYSVSREKKESFPLTVTSAQKNPTAFYLCAMGTRRDPPYQPQHFGDGTRLSIL.

The V and J genes are TRBV6-6 and TRBJ2-5; TRBD2 matches at 11 bases. The J call may be incorrect, as the DNA end agrees better with TRBJ2-7. CDR1 is MNHNY and CDR2 is SVGAGI in the germline V gene (reference sequence). The CDR3 is made up of 15 amino acids. CDR3 protein: CASRALLAGDPEQYF. CDR3 coding DNA: TGTGCCAGTCGCGCCCTACTAGCGGGGGATCCCGAGCAGTACTTC.

V usage is TRBV13 and J usage is TRBJ1-1, with 8 positions matching TRBD1. The J segment lost 1 base and the V segment lost 5 bases, leaving 3 bases of the junction unmatched. CDR1 and CDR2 from the germline V gene are PRHDT and FYEKMQ (reference sequence). The CDR3 sequence is 14 residues long. The CDR3 DNA follows: TGTGCCAGCAGCCTTACAGGGGGGAACACTGAAGCTTTCTTT. Translating it yields CASSLTGGNTEAFF. Full variable domain (missing parts from reference TRBV13 and TRBJ1-1): AAGVIQSPRHLIKEKRETATLKCYPIPRHDTVYWYQQGPGQDPQFLISFYEKMQSDKGSIPDRFSAQQFSDYHSELNMSSLELGDSALYFCASSLTGGNTEAFFGQGTRLTVV.

The chain uses TRBV21-1 and TRBJ1-1; the table's D gene call, TRBD1, was not cross checked with the DNA. TRBV21-1 corresponds to a pseudogene. The CDR3 is made up of 15 amino acids. The CDR3 DNA reads as TGTGCCAGCAGCAAAGCAAGGGGAAAAGCCACTGAAGCTTTCTTT. It yields the protein CASSKARGKATEAFF.

CDR3 sequence reads: CASSNRADGYTF. CDR3 bases: TGTGCCAGTAGCAACAGGGCAGATGGCTACACCTTC. This rearrangement joins TRBV19 to TRBJ1-2; tentatively, D is TRBD1 (6 bases). Germline values: CDR1 LNHDA, CDR2 SQIVND (reference sequence). Trimming shortened V by 6 bases and J by 6 bases, and 11 bases separated the two germline ends. The CDR3 is 12 residues long. The variable domain in full, with the rest retrieved from reference TRBV19 and TRBJ1-2, is DGGITQSPKYLFRKEGQNVTLSCEQNLNHDAMYWYRQDPGQGLRLIYYSQIVNDFQKGDIAEGYSVSREKKESFPLTVTSAQKNPTAFYLCASSNRADGYTFGSGTRLTVV.

CDR3 protein: CASSVKGVAVYNEQFF. DNA for the CDR3: TGTGCCAGCAGTGTGAAGGGTGTAGCGGTTTACAATGAGCAGTTCTTC. The chain combines TRBV6-4 with TRBJ2-1, with a possible D match to TRBD2 (6 bases). Germline V gene sequence: CDR1 MRHNA, CDR2 SNTAGT. Trimming took off 4 bases at V and 4 bases at J, with 17 bases between the two ends. The length of the CDR3 is 16 residues.

The rearrangement joins TRBV12-2 to TRBJ2-1; the D call TRBD2 from the table was never checked on the DNA. TRBV12-2 represents a pseudogene. CDR3 size: 16 residues. The CDR3 bases are TGTGCAAGTCGCTTAGGTAGCAGGAGGGAGAGCAATGAGCAGTTCTTC. Its protein is CASRLGSRRESNEQFF.

The chain carries TRBV19 and TRBJ2-5, with no clear D. The V gene lost 0 bases and the J gene lost 5 bases, with 10 bases spanning the gap. The CDR3 consists of 14 residues. CDR1 is LNHDA, CDR2 SQIVND, per germline (reference sequence). CDR3 in amino acids: CASSIELLRETQYF. The CDR3 DNA sequence: TGTGCCAGTAGTATAGAACTATTGAGGGAGACCCAGTACTTC.

This chain links TRBV29-1 with TRBJ1-4; TRBD1 is a possible D gene (6 bases). The CDR3 spans 14 residues. Looked up from germline, CDR1 is SQVTM and CDR2 is ANQGSEA. Trimming pared 7 bases from V and 4 bases from J, leaving 16 bases between. The CDR3 here is CSGKGGGINEKLFF. CDR3 in DNA: TGCAGCGGCAAAGGGGGGGGCATTAATGAAAAACTGTTTTTT.

In nucleotides, the CDR3 is TGTGCCAGCGGGGCAGGGTTGGTGGCTTTCTTT. Its translation is CASGAGLVAFF. The chain carries TRBV6-5 and TRBJ1-1, with D perhaps matching TRBD1 (5 bases). CDR1 is MNHEY and CDR2 is SVGAGI in the germline V gene. The CDR3 spans 11 residues. The V and J ends lost 8 bases and 11 bases respectively, with 15 bases between them.

The chain couples TRBV7-9 to TRBJ2-2, with 8 bases fitting TRBD2. The CDR3 consists of 14 residues. V gave up 5 bases and J gave up 5 bases; unmatched junction bases: 4. CDR1 and CDR2 from the germline V gene are SEHNR and FQNEAQ (reference sequence). In DNA form, the CDR3 reads TGTGCCAGCAGCCTAGGCGGGGGGACCGGGGAGCTGTTTTTT. This gives the protein CASSLGGGTGELFF.

This chain links TRBV6-1 with TRBJ2-4; no firm D call. Between the trimmed V and J ends, which lost 6 bases and 0 bases, there was a span of 6 bases. Per germline, CDR1 MNHNS and CDR2 SASEGT. The CDR3 loop spans 13 amino acids. The CDR3 bases are TGTGCCAGCAGAGTACTAGCCAAAAACATTCAGTACTTC. It codes for CASRVLAKNIQYF.

This clone came up many times. The chain couples TRBV10-1 to TRBJ2-7, with a tentative D call TRBD2 (5 bases). CDR3 length equals 14 residues. V lost 0 bases and J 9 bases, leaving 15 bases between the germline ends. CDR1 is WNHNN and CDR2 is SYGVQD in the germline V gene (reference sequence). Written as DNA, the CDR3 is TGCGCCAGCAGTGAGTCGGATAGGTCGGGGAGGCAGTACTTC. It translates to CASSESDRSGRQYF.

The V gene is TRBV6-4, the J gene TRBJ2-3; 9 bases line up with TRBD2. The V and J ends lost 2 bases and 3 bases, in that order; junction bases with no gene match: 3. Per the germline V gene, CDR1 is MRHNA and CDR2 is SNTAGT. This CDR3 has 15 residues. CDR3 in DNA: TGTGCCAGCAGTGACGAGGCGGGGGGGACAGATACGCAGTATTTT. Translation: CASSDEAGGTDTQYF.

This sequence joins TRBV28 and TRBJ1-1; D is possibly TRBD1 (6 bases). The CDR3 has 13 residues. Germline CDR1 MDHEN, CDR2 SYDVKM. V was trimmed by 6 bases and J by 1 base, leaving 9 bases between them. In DNA form, the CDR3 reads TGTGCCAGCAGGGGCAGGGGGAACACTGAAGCTTTCTTT. It translates to CASRGRGNTEAFF.

The chain recombines TRBV12-5 with TRBJ2-7, with D hard to call. The V gene lost 6 bases and the J gene lost 4 bases, with 10 bases spanning the gap. The germline V gene has CDR1 LGHNT and CDR2 FRNRAP. The CDR3 loop spans 12 amino acids. CDR3 DNA sequence: TGTGCTAGTGGGATGAGTAGTTACGAGCAGTACTTC. This encodes CASGMSSYEQYF.

CDR3 DNA sequence: TGTGCCAGTAGTTTTCCGGGACAGTCCTACGAGCAGTACTTC. This sequence encodes CASSFPGQSYEQYF. The chain employs TRBV19 and TRBJ2-7; TRBD1 aligns across 7 bases. This CDR3 region has 14 residues. Trimming at V came to 5 bases and at J to 1 base, leaving 5 bases not matched to a gene. The germline V gene encodes CDR1 LNHDA and CDR2 SQIVND (reference sequence).

In DNA, the CDR3 is TGCGCCAGCAGCTTGTTTTCTAACAGTTACGAGCAGTACTTC. It is translated as CASSLFSNSYEQYF. The rearrangement joins TRBV5-1 to TRBJ2-7; D ambiguous. CDR1 is SGHRS, CDR2 YFSETQ, per germline. The CDR3 totals 14 residues. V gave up 1 base and J gave up 4 bases, with 12 bases separating them.

The chain recombines TRBV7-9 with TRBJ2-3; 8 nucleotides align to TRBD2. Germline trimming cut 8 bases from V and 0 bases from J; bases unmatched to any gene: 4. This CDR3 is built from 14 residues. Looked up from germline, CDR1 is SEHNR and CDR2 is FQNEAQ (reference sequence). The CDR3 DNA sequence: TGTGCCAGCGAAAAGCGGGAGAGCACAGATACGCAGTATTTT. Its translation is CASEKRESTDTQYF.

The rearrangement joins TRBV18 to TRBJ1-2, with a weak D call TRBD1 (6 bases). V lost 2 bases and J 4 bases, leaving 20 bases between the germline ends. Germline V CDR1 and CDR2: KGHSH, LQKENI. The CDR3 has 17 residues. The CDR3 coding sequence is TGTGCCAGCTCACCATTAAGAGCTGGGGGCGCGGGCTATGGCTACACCTTC. This translates into CASSPLRAGGAGYGYTF.

The chain carries TRBV14 and TRBJ1-6, with 11 bases that match TRBD1. Germline V gene sequence: CDR1 SGHDN, CDR2 FVKESK. This CDR3 spans 15 amino acids. After removal of 5 bases from V and 9 bases from J, the junction contained 6 bases not matched to a gene. The CDR3 spells CASSEWTGGSSPLHF. The CDR3 DNA sequence: TGTGCCAGCAGCGAATGGACAGGGGGCAGTTCACCCCTCCACTTT.

The V call is TRBV6-5, the J call TRBJ2-1, with 8 bases aligning to TRBD1. The CDR3 is made up of 14 amino acids. CDR1 is MNHEY, CDR2 SVGAGI, per germline. Trimming took 5 bases from V and 0 from J; bases not matched to a gene: 0. The CDR3 spells CASSGQGSYNEQFF. CDR3 in DNA: TGTGCCAGCAGTGGACAGGGCTCCTACAATGAGCAGTTCTTC.

The rearrangement uses TRBV15 and TRBJ2-7, with TRBD1 as a possible D gene (6 bases). The germline V and J ends were trimmed by 0 bases and 0 bases, with 9 bases remaining between them. Germline assignment: CDR1 LNHNV and CDR2 YYDKDF (reference sequence). The CDR3 spans 15 residues. The CDR3 protein is CATSRDPDSSYEQYF. The CDR3 DNA is TGTGCCACCAGCAGAGATCCGGACAGCTCCTACGAGCAGTACTTC.

This clone was seen a few times. This chain uses TRBV12-5 with TRBJ2-6, with 10 bases fitting TRBD2. The V gene end was trimmed by 7 bases and the J gene end by 0 bases; junction bases not matched to a gene: 18. Germline V lookup: CDR1 LGHNT, CDR2 FRNRAP. CDR3 length equals 21 residues. CDR3 amino acids: CASARMISTSGILSGANVLTF. DNA of the CDR3: TGTGCTAGTGCCAGGATGATAAGTACTAGCGGGATCCTCTCTGGGGCCAACGTCCTGACTTTC.

The rearrangement links TRBV19 to TRBJ1-6, with 10 bases matching TRBD1. This CDR3 contains 16 residues. Germline V gene lookup returns CDR1 LNHDA and CDR2 SQIVND (reference sequence). Unmatched junction bases numbered 12, after V lost 8 bases and J lost 8 bases. The CDR3 region has the DNA TGTGCCAGTCGGAGACAGGGGGCAATGGGGGATTCACCCCTCCACTTT. It translates to CASRRQGAMGDSPLHF.

The J gene is TRBJ2-3, the V gene TRBV5-1, with 10 bases identical to TRBD2. Germline V CDR1 and CDR2: SGHRS, YFSETQ. The CDR3 consists of 18 residues. With 1 base clipped from V and 0 bases from J, the junction kept 8 bases outside the gene matches. In DNA, the CDR3 is TGCGCCAGCAGCTTGCAGCGGGGGGGCATCTCTAGCACAGATACGCAGTATTTT. Protein sequence: CASSLQRGGISSTDTQYF.

This clone came up once. The V gene is TRBV11-2, the J gene TRBJ2-2, with D maybe TRBD2 (6 bases). Trimming removed 5 bases from V and 6 bases from J, with 19 bases in between. This CDR3 spans 16 amino acids. Germline V CDR1 and CDR2: SGHAT, FQNNGV. The DNA of the CDR3 is TGTGCCAGCAGCCTGACGGGGGTAGCTGGGCCCGGGGAGCTGTTTTTT. Its protein is CASSLTGVAGPGELFF. The variable domain in full, with the rest retrieved from reference TRBV11-2 and TRBJ2-2, is EAGVAQSPRYKIIEKRQSVAFWCNPISGHATLYWYQQILGQGPKLLIQFQNNGVVDDSQLPKDRFSAERLKGVDSTLKIQPAKLEDSAVYLCASSLTGVAGPGELFFGEGSRLTVL.

The chain recombines TRBV7-2 with TRBJ2-3; 8 bases map to TRBD2. The germline gives CDR1 SGHTA, CDR2 FQGNSA. The CDR3 has 16 amino acids. With V trimmed by 9 bases and J by 3 bases, 14 bases remained unmatched. CDR3: CASRRPGGAYTDTQYF. CDR3 bases: TGTGCCAGTCGCCGCCCCGGGGGGGCCTATACAGATACGCAGTATTTT.

The V gene is TRBV5-6, the J gene TRBJ2-7, with D perhaps matching TRBD2 (6 bases). V dropped 7 bases and J dropped 4 bases, with 12 bases sitting between them. CDR3 length: 12 amino acids. From germline, CDR1 is SGHDT and CDR2 YYEEEE. The CDR3 spells CASYGGKYEQYF. The CDR3 region has the DNA TGTGCCAGCTACGGGGGAAAATACGAGCAGTACTTC.